Presented here are 25 T cell receptor beta chains from one specimen sequenced in a study of T cells in Graves' hyperthyroidism and ophthalmopathy. The investigators amplified TCR beta CDR3 regions from RNA transcripts. The primer set for the first-round RT-PCR of the TCR CDR3 was HTBI. TCRdb analysed the multiplex PCR reads with MiXCR anew, one entry per CDR3 protein. The sample contains roughly 350,000 distinct CDR3 sequences, approximately 13% of which appear only once. Sequenced sample: blood. The receptors derive from a woman aged 25 to 39 with Graves' hyperthyroidism.

The gene calls are TRBV15 and TRBJ1-2; D gene uncertain. Germline V gives CDR1 LNHNV, CDR2 YYDKDF (reference sequence). This CDR3 contains 12 residues. The germline V and J ends were trimmed by 0 bases and 4 bases, with 3 bases remaining between them. CDR3: CATSRDGYGYTF. In nucleotides, the CDR3 is TGTGCCACCAGCAGAGACGGCTATGGCTACACCTTC.

This clonotype was observed many times. The gene calls are TRBV7-2 and TRBJ2-7, with 11 bases matching TRBD2. The CDR3 is 14 amino acids. Losses at the gene ends were 0 bases for V and 5 bases for J; bases not matched to a gene: 0. Germline CDR1 is SGHTA and CDR2 is FQGNSA. In DNA, the CDR3 is TGTGCCAGCAGCTTAGCTAGCGGGAGGGACGAGCAGTACTTC. Protein sequence: CASSLASGRDEQYF.

V usage is TRBV14 and J usage is TRBJ2-3; TRBD2 aligns across 7 bases. The CDR3 length is 17 residues. Trimming removed 4 bases from V and 0 bases from J; junction bases left unmatched: 10. Germline loops: CDR1 SGHDN, CDR2 FVKESK. This CDR3 is CASSPMGRAGSTDTQYF. In DNA, the CDR3 is TGTGCCAGCAGCCCCATGGGAAGAGCGGGGAGCACAGATACGCAGTATTTT.

This clonotype has more than one count but fewer than ten. The rearrangement links TRBV14 to TRBJ2-5; D is tentatively TRBD1 or TRBD2 (5 bases each). CDR3 length: 18 residues. CDR1 is SGHDN and CDR2 is FVKESK in the germline V gene. Trimming left V 4 bases short and J 2 bases short, with 23 bases between. CDR3 loop: CASSPTYVRGHYQETQYF. The CDR3 region has the DNA TGTGCCAGCAGCCCTACCTACGTGAGGGGCCATTATCAAGAGACCCAGTACTTC.

This clonotype came up many times. The rearrangement uses TRBV9 and TRBJ2-2; 7 bases are a match to TRBD1. The junction had 3 bases not matched to a gene; V was cut back by 3 bases and J by 4 bases. The CDR3 totals 14 residues. Germline V gives CDR1 SGDLS, CDR2 YYNGEE. The CDR3 sequence is CASSATGVTGELFF. In DNA form, the CDR3 reads TGTGCCAGCAGCGCTACAGGGGTCACCGGGGAGCTGTTTTTT.

This clonotype has a count of ten or more. The chain employs TRBV2 and TRBJ2-7; D uncertain. The CDR3 covers 14 residues. V lost 8 bases and J 3 bases, leaving 17 bases between the germline ends. The V gene's germline CDR1 is SNHLY and CDR2 FYNNEI. The CDR3 region has the DNA TGTGCCAGCGTTCAGGACCAACTAAACTACGAGCAGTACTTC. Its protein is CASVQDQLNYEQYF.

This clonotype was observed a few times. This chain uses TRBV12-3 or TRBV12-4 with TRBJ2-2; D is perhaps TRBD1 (7 bases). The CDR3 sequence is 15 residues long. V was pared by 6 bases and J by 3 bases, with 14 bases between. The DNA for the CDR3 is TGTGCCAGCAGCAATGACAGGGACTACACCGGGGAGCTGTTTTTT. Translation gives CASSNDRDYTGELFF.

The chain couples TRBV6-2 or TRBV6-3 to TRBJ2-3; D is perhaps TRBD2 (6 bases). This CDR3 region has 14 residues. Germline loops: CDR1 MNHEY, CDR2 SVGEGT. The V and J ends lost 2 bases and 4 bases respectively, with 10 bases between them. Here the CDR3 DNA reads TGTGCCAGCAGTTACCCTGGAGGGGCAGATACGCAGTATTTT. Protein: CASSYPGGADTQYF.

In its sample, this clonotype was seen many times. The chain has TRBV9 and TRBJ2-3; D is perhaps TRBD1 (5 bases). The CDR3 sequence is 15 residues long. The V end lost 0 bases, the J end lost 2 bases, and 10 bases lay between the germline ends. The germline CDR1 and CDR2 sequences are SGDLS and YYNGEE. The CDR3 DNA sequence: TGTGCCAGCAGCGTAGGGCAGGGCCCCACAGATACGCAGTATTTT. This gives the protein CASSVGQGPTDTQYF.

The chain employs TRBV30 and TRBJ2-7, with no clear D. Germline CDR1 is GTSNPN and CDR2 is SVGIG (reference sequence). The CDR3 contains 13 residues. V lost 2 bases, J lost 7 bases, and 15 bases lay in between. DNA for the CDR3: TGTGCCTGGAGTATCCGGAACGACGGAGAGCAGTACTTC. It yields the protein CAWSIRNDGEQYF.

This clonotype has ten or more counts. The rearrangement joins TRBV6-2 or TRBV6-3 to TRBJ2-7, with 7 bases identical to TRBD2. CDR3 length: 14 amino acids. Unmatched junction bases numbered 5, after V lost 6 bases and J lost 0 bases. Germline CDR1 is MNHEY and CDR2 is SVGEGT. CDR3 sequence (DNA): TGTGCCAGCAGGGAGCGCGGGAGCTCCTACGAGCAGTACTTC. It encodes CASRERGSSYEQYF.

The CDR3 DNA follows: TGTGCCAGCAGCCACACTAGCGGGAGGAATGAGCAGTTCTTC. It is translated as CASSHTSGRNEQFF. The chain joins TRBV14 to TRBJ2-1, with TRBD2 identical over 12 bases. The CDR3 is 14 residues long. Looked up from germline, CDR1 is SGHDN and CDR2 is FVKESK. J gave up 7 bases and V 3 bases, and 1 base lay outside the gene matches.

This clonotype was seen a few times. V and J are TRBV6-1 and TRBJ2-2; D assignment may be TRBD1 or TRBD2 (5 bases each). The CDR3 sequence is 13 residues long. V lost 10 bases and J 2 bases, leaving 11 bases between the germline ends. Germline V gene data show CDR1 as MNHNS and CDR2 as SASEGT. Written as DNA, the CDR3 is TGTGCCAAAAGGGACCTAAACACCGGGGAGCTGTTTTTT. Encoded protein: CAKRDLNTGELFF.

V and J are TRBV15 and TRBJ2-4; tentatively, D is TRBD1 or TRBD2 (5 bases each). Germline V gives CDR1 LNHNV, CDR2 YYDKDF (reference sequence). The CDR3 length is 18 residues. Trimming removed 2 bases at V and 3 bases at J, with 20 bases between. For the CDR3, the DNA is TGTGCCACCAGCAGACCCACTGAGGGCCGAAGGGGCAAAAACATTCAGTACTTC. Protein: CATSRPTEGRRGKNIQYF. The full variable domain, in which reference TRBV15 and TRBJ2-4 provide the parts outside the CDR3, is DAMVIQNPRYQVTQFGKPVTLSCSQTLNHNVMYWYQQKSSQAPKLLFHYYDKDFNNEADTPDNFQSRRPNTSFCFLDIRSPGLGDTAMYLCATSRPTEGRRGKNIQYFGAGTRLSVL.

The J gene is TRBJ2-3, the V gene TRBV14, with D unresolved. Trimming stripped 4 bases from V and 0 bases from J, with 11 bases between. The length of the CDR3 is 15 residues. The germline V gene has CDR1 SGHDN and CDR2 FVKESK. The CDR3 region has the DNA TGTGCCAGCAGCCTCATGAAGATAAGCACAGATACGCAGTATTTT. This gives the protein CASSLMKISTDTQYF.

This clonotype has only a few counts. The V and J genes are TRBV30 and TRBJ1-1; 7 bases align to TRBD1. With 2 bases clipped from V and 5 bases from J, the junction kept 5 bases outside the gene matches. The CDR3 is made up of 13 amino acids. Germline CDR1 and CDR2: GTSNPN and SVGIG (reference sequence). CDR3 amino acids: CAWSIQGETEAFF. As DNA, the CDR3 is TGTGCCTGGAGTATCCAGGGGGAGACTGAAGCTTTCTTT. Full variable domain (missing parts from reference TRBV30 and TRBJ1-1): SQTIHQWPATLVQPVGSPLSLECTVEGTSNPNLYWYRQAAGRGLQLLFYSVGIGQISSEVPQNLSASRPQDRQFILSSKKLLLSDSGFYLCAWSIQGETEAFFGQGTRLTVV.

This clonotype was detected ten times or more. The J gene is TRBJ1-2, the V gene TRBV10-2; tentatively, D is TRBD1 (5 bases). CDR1 and CDR2 from the germline V gene are WSHSY and SAAADI. This CDR3 is built from 13 residues. Between the trimmed V and J ends, which lost 11 bases and 9 bases, there was a span of 22 bases. Written as DNA, the CDR3 is TGCGCCCCTCCTACAGGCTATGGCGTTAGCTACACCTTC. It translates to CAPPTGYGVSYTF.

This clonotype appeared many times. The V call is TRBV3-1, the J call TRBJ1-2, with D possibly being TRBD1 (5 bases). Deletions cut 0 bases from V and 7 bases from J, with 12 bases between. CDR1 and CDR2 (germline): LGHDT, YNNKEL (reference sequence). The CDR3 extends over 14 amino acids. CDR3 loop: CASSQDRGRGGYTF. The CDR3 nucleotides are TGTGCCAGCAGCCAAGATCGGGGGAGGGGTGGCTACACCTTC.

This clonotype was counted a few times. The V and J genes are TRBV9 and TRBJ2-1, with a tentative D call TRBD1 (5 bases). The germline V gene encodes CDR1 SGDLS and CDR2 YYNGEE. Trimming removed 3 bases from V and 4 bases from J, with 11 bases in between. This CDR3 is built from 14 residues. The CDR3 is CASSDRTGYNEQFF. For the CDR3, the DNA is TGTGCCAGCAGCGACCGCACAGGTTACAATGAGCAGTTCTTC. Variable domain in full (rest from reference TRBV9 and TRBJ2-1): DSGVTQTPKHLITATGQRVTLRCSPRSGDLSVYWYQQSLDQGLQFLIQYYNGEERAKGNILERFSAQQFPDLHSELNLSSLELGDSALYFCASSDRTGYNEQFFGPGTRLTVL.

This clonotype was picked up many times. The rearrangement links TRBV27 to TRBJ2-5, with 12 bases fitting TRBD2. V shed 4 bases and J 5 bases; nucleotides not matched to a gene: 5. The CDR3 totals 15 residues. CDR1 and CDR2 from the germline V gene are MNHEY and SMNVEV (reference sequence). The CDR3 nucleotides read TGTGCCAGCAGTTCAGGACTAGCGGGAAGGGAGACCCAGTACTTC. Encoded protein: CASSSGLAGRETQYF.

This rearrangement joins TRBV7-2 to TRBJ2-3, with 7 bases that match TRBD2. Unmatched junction bases numbered 5, after V lost 6 bases and J lost 2 bases. CDR3 length: 14 residues. Germline V gene data show CDR1 as SGHTA and CDR2 as FQGNSA. CDR3: CASSWDYVTDTQYF. In DNA form, the CDR3 reads TGTGCCAGCAGTTGGGACTATGTCACAGATACGCAGTATTTT.

The rearrangement links TRBV6-2 or TRBV6-3 to TRBJ2-7; no reliable D call. Germline V lookup: CDR1 MNHEY, CDR2 SVGEGT. Between the trimmed V and J ends, which lost 2 bases and 0 bases, there was a span of 14 bases. This CDR3 spans 16 amino acids. Written as DNA, the CDR3 is TGTGCCAGCAGTTACCCCCACGAGGACCTCTCCTACGAGCAGTACTTC. Its protein product is CASSYPHEDLSYEQYF.

The chain links TRBV20-1 to TRBJ2-2; 7 nucleotides match TRBD2. This CDR3 has 15 residues. Germline loops: CDR1 DFQATT, CDR2 SNEGSKA (reference sequence). With V trimmed by 3 bases and J by 5 bases, 9 bases remained unmatched. The DNA for the CDR3 is TGCAGTGCTAGCCTCCCGGGACTAACGACCGGGGAGCTGTTTTTT. It specifies CSASLPGLTTGELFF.

This clonotype has ten or more counts. This chain connects TRBV28 to TRBJ1-1, with D uncertain. The CDR3 sequence is 13 residues long. Germline loops: CDR1 MDHEN, CDR2 SYDVKM. Trimming shortened V by 6 bases and J by 5 bases, and 13 bases separated the two germline ends. CDR3 coding DNA: TGTGCCAGCAGCGCCCTGACCGAGACTGAAGCTTTCTTT. Translating gives CASSALTETEAFF. Together with reference TRBV28 and TRBJ1-1, the CDR3 gives the full variable domain: DVKVTQSSRYLVKRTGEKVFLECVQDMDHENMFWYRQDPGLGLRLIYFSYDVKMKEKGDIPEGYSVSREKKERFSLILESASTNQTSMYLCASSALTETEAFFGQGTRLTVV.

This clonotype was detected many times. The chain joins TRBV28 to TRBJ1-4, with D possibly matching TRBD1 (6 bases). The CDR3 consists of 16 residues. Germline V CDR1 and CDR2: MDHEN, SYDVKM. The V gene lost 3 bases and the J gene lost 4 bases, with 15 bases spanning the gap. CDR3 region: CASSLGGAGYNEKLFF. CDR3 nucleotide sequence: TGTGCCAGCAGTTTGGGGGGGGCAGGGTATAATGAAAAACTGTTTTTT. The complete variable domain, with remaining parts taken from reference TRBV28 and TRBJ1-4, reads DVKVTQSSRYLVKRTGEKVFLECVQDMDHENMFWYRQDPGLGLRLIYFSYDVKMKEKGDIPEGYSVSREKKERFSLILESASTNQTSMYLCASSLGGAGYNEKLFFGSGTQLSVL.